This TCR beta chain appears in the sequencing data of a study of blood T cell repertoires in COVID-19. This table comes from immunoSEQ multiplex PCR, and its TCRdb copy is limited to in-frame clones, with some not included. The table lists 270,000 or so clones, approximately 89% of them singletons. Exposed enrollees had met someone with a PCR-confirmed or clinician-diagnosed COVID-19 case at some point within the 2 weeks before study entry. Source material: PBMCs or T cells enriched from blood (not recorded which). The clonotype originates from a man aged 40-49 years who had been exposed to COVID-19.

The CDR3, as DNA: TGTGCCACCACCTCACTGGGGGGGACCTACGAGCAGTACTTC. This encodes CATTSLGGTYEQYF. The V and J genes are TRBV28 and TRBJ2-7; 7 bases are a match to TRBD2. The ends lost 10 bases at V and 2 bases at J; junction bases unmatched: 11. CDR3 length equals 14 residues. The V gene's germline CDR1 is MDHEN and CDR2 SYDVKM.